This TCR beta chain was sequenced in a study of T cell responses to AZD1222 COVID-19 vaccine. Study results and caveats: Spike as a whole was targeted by vaccine-associated CD4 TCRs, dominant at 160-218 and 743-854. The donor cohort was predominantly white British with a female majority, and clonal diversity may have been underestimated. Reportedly, nearly half of unique spike TCRs recognized epitopes outside B.1.351/B.1.1.7 mutations.

Comment on this clone: Its antigen is not identified.

Data came from immunoSEQ multiplex PCR; TCRdb stores just in-frame clones and leaves some out. The sample contains about 150,000 clones, roughly 90% of which appear only once. The source of this sequence is an adult who received the MenACWY meningococcal vaccine as a control. This sample comprised peripheral blood, obtained 28 days after the second dose of the MenACWY control vaccine.

The CDR3 here is CASSQEDRGSWPQHF. CDR3 DNA: TGCGCCAGCAGCCAAGAAGACAGGGGATCATGGCCCCAGCATTTT. V is TRBV4-1 and J is TRBJ1-5; 8 positions match TRBD1. Germline CDR1 is MGHRA and CDR2 is YSYEKL. The ends lost 0 bases at V and 9 bases at J; junction bases unmatched: 7. The CDR3 consists of 15 residues.